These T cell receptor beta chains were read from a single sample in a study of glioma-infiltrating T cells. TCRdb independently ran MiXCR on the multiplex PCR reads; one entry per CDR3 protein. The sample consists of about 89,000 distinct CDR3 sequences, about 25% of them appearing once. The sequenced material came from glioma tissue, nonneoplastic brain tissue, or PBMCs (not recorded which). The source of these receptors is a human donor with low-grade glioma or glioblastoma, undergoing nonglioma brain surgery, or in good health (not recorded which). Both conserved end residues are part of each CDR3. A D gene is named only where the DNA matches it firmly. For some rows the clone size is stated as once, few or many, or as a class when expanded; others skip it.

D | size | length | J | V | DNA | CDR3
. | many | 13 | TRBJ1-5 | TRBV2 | TGTGCCCAGGCCGCAGATAGCAATCAGCCCCAGCATTTT | CAQAADSNQPQHF
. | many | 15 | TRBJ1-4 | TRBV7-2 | TGTGCCAGCAGCTTAGTAGGGGCAATGGGTGAAAAACTGTTTTTT | CASSLVGAMGEKLFF
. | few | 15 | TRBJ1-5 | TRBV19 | TGTGCCAGTAGTATAGCGCCGTATAGCAATCAGCCCCAGCATTTT | CASSIAPYSNQPQHF
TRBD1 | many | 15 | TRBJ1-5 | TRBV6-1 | TGTGCCAGCAGTTCGGGGGGACAGATCAATCAGCCCCAGCATTTT | CASSSGGQINQPQHF
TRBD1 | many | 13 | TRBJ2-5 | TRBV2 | TGTGCCAGCACGGGACAGACCCAAGAGACCCAGTACTTC | CASTGQTQETQYF
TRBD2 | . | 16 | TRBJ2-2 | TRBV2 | TGTGCCAGCAGTCCCAGTCGACTAGCGGGGCCCGGGGAGCTGTTTTTT | CASSPSRLAGPGELFF
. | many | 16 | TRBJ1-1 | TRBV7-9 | TGTGCCAGCAGCGCACACGGCCGGGCCACGAACACTGAAGCTTTCTTT | CASSAHGRATNTEAFF
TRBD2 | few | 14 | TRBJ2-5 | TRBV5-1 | TGCGCCAGCAGCTCGGGAGGGGTTCAAGAGACCCAGTACTTC | CASSSGGVQETQYF
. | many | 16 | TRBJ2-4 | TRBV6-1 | TGTGCCAGCAGCTTACGATTGCTCCTAGCCAAAAACATTCAGTACTTC | CASSLRLLLAKNIQYF
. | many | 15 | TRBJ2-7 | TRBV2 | TGTGCCAGCAGTGGATCACTTAAGGGGTCGGACGAGCAGTACTTC | CASSGSLKGSDEQYF
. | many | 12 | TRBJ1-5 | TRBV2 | TGTGCCAGCAGTGTCAGCAATCAGCCCCAGCATTTT | CASSVSNQPQHF
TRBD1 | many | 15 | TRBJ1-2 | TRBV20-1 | TGCAGTGCTAACAGACCGGGACAGGATTACTATGGCTACACCTTC | CSANRPGQDYYGYTF
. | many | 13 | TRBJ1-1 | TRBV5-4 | TGTGCCAGCAGCTCCGGGTGGGGAACTGAAGCTTTCTTT | CASSSGWGTEAFF
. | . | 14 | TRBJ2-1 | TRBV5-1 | TGCGCCAGCGGGACCGGGACGGCCTACAATGAGCAGTTCTTC | CASGTGTAYNEQFF
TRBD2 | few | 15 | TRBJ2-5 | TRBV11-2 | TGTGCCAGCAGCCTGGCGAGCGGGGGAGGAGAGACCCAGTACTTC | CASSLASGGGETQYF
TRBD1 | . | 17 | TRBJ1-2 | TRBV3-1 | TGTGCCAGCAGCAAAGCAGGGGGTCTCGGCGCTAACTATGGCTACACCTTC | CASSKAGGLGANYGYTF
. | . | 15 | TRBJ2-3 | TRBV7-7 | TGTGCCAGCAGCCGGACTGTCTCTAGCACAGATACGCAGTATTTT | CASSRTVSSTDTQYF
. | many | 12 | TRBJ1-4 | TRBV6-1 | TGTGCCAGCAGTTCAAGGTCCGGTTATCGGTTTTTT | CASSSRSGYRFF
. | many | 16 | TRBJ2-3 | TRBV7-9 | TGTGCCAGCAGCCAAAGGGGACATTCAAAGGCAGATACGCAGTATTTT | CASSQRGHSKADTQYF
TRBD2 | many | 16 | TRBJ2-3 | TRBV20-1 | TGCAGTGCTAGAGAGAGCGGGAGGACCAACACAGATACGCAGTATTTT | CSARESGRTNTDTQYF
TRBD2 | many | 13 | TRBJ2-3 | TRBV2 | TGTGCCGGGAGGGGATATAGCACAGATACGCAGTATTTT | CAGRGYSTDTQYF
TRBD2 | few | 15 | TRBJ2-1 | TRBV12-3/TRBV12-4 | TGTGCCAGCAGTTTGGCGGGACTAGCGAGAAATGAGCAGTTCTTC | CASSLAGLARNEQFF
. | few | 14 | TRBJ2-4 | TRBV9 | TGTGCCAGCAGCGGAGGGGGGGTTGGCAACATTCAGTACTTC | CASSGGGVGNIQYF
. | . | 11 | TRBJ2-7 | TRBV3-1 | TGTGCCAGCAGCCAATCTCAGGAGCAGTACTTC | CASSQSQEQYF
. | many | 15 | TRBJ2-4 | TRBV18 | TGTGCCAGCTCACCGACAGAATCAGCCAAAAACATTCAGTACTTC | CASSPTESAKNIQYF
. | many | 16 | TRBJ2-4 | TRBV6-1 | TGTGCCAGCAGCTCGACAGACCTAATAGCCAAAAACATTCAGTACTTC | CASSSTDLIAKNIQYF
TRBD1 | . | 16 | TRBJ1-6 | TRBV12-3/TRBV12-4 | TGTGCCAGCAGCACAACCGGGACAGGGCGTAATTCACCCCTCCACTTT | CASSTTGTGRNSPLHF
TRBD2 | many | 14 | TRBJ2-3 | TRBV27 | TGTGCCAGCAGATGGGGGGGTCTGGCAGATACGCAGTATTTT | CASRWGGLADTQYF
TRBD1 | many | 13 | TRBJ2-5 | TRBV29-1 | TGCAGCGTTGATATACAGGGGATAAAGACCCAGTACTTC | CSVDIQGIKTQYF
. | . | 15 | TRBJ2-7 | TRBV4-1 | TGCGCCAGCAGCCAAGATTACGACAGCTCCTACGAGCAGTACTTC | CASSQDYDSSYEQYF
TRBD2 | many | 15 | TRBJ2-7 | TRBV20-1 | TGCAGTGCTAGAGTCTTCACTAGCGGCACCTACGAGCAGTACTTC | CSARVFTSGTYEQYF
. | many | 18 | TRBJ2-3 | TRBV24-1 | TGTGCCACCAGCGATGGCCCTTTCGGGCGGGGAGGCACAGATACGCAGTATTTT | CATSDGPFGRGGTDTQYF
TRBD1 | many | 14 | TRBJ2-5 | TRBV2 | TGTGCCAGCAATCGACAGGGTATTAAGGAGACCCAGTACTTC | CASNRQGIKETQYF
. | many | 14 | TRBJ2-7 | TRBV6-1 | TGTGCCAGCACCCCCGGGGCTATCTCCTACGAGCAGTACTTC | CASTPGAISYEQYF
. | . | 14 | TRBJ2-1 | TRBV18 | TGTGCCAGCTCACCACAGGGACTGTACAATGAGCAGTTCTTC | CASSPQGLYNEQFF
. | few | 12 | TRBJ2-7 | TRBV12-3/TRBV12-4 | TGTGCCAGCGGTTGGACGTTGGGCGAGCAGTACTTC | CASGWTLGEQYF
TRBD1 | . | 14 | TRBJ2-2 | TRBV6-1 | TGTGCCAGCAGTCGGGACAGGGGTACCGGGGAGCTGTTTTTT | CASSRDRGTGELFF
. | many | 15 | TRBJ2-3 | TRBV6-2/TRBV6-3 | TGTGCCAGCAACTCCCGTAGGGGAAGCACAGATACGCAGTATTTT | CASNSRRGSTDTQYF
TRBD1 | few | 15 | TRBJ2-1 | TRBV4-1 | TGCGCCAGCAGAAGAAGGACAGGGGCTTCCAATGAGCAGTTCTTC | CASRRRTGASNEQFF
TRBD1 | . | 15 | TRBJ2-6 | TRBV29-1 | TGCAGCGTCTCGACAGGGGGAGGAGGGGCCAACGTCCTGACTTTC | CSVSTGGGGANVLTF
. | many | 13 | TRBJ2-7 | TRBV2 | TGTGCCAGCAGAAGTGGAGGGGTCTACGAGCAGTACTTC | CASRSGGVYEQYF
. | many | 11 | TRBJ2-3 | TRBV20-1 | TGCAGTGCTAGAGAGAGAGATACGCAGTATTTT | CSARERDTQYF
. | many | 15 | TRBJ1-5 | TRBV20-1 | TGCAGTGCTAGTCTTCAGAATCGGGGCAATCAGCCCCAGCATTTT | CSASLQNRGNQPQHF
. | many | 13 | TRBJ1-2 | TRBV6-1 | TGTGCCAGCAGTCCCGGGACGTACTATGGCTACACCTTC | CASSPGTYYGYTF
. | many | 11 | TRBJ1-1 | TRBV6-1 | TGTGCCAGCGGTTCAACCCTATCAGCTTTCTTT | CASGSTLSAFF
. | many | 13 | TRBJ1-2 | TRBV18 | TGTGCCAGCTCACCATACTTAGAGGGCAACTACACCTTC | CASSPYLEGNYTF
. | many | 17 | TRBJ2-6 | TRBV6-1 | TGTGCCAGCAGTGAAGACCTCTTCGTCTCTGGGGCCAACGTCCTGACTTTC | CASSEDLFVSGANVLTF
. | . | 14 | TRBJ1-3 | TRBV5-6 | TGTGCCAGCAGCTTTCGGACAGCTGGAAACACCATATATTTT | CASSFRTAGNTIYF
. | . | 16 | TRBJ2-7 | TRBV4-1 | TGCGCCAGCAGCCAAGGGCCTCCGGGACACTCAAACGAGCAGTACTTC | CASSQGPPGHSNEQYF
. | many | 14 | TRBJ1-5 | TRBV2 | TGTGCCAGCAGAAACGGACAGCCCAATCAGCCCCAGCATTTT | CASRNGQPNQPQHF
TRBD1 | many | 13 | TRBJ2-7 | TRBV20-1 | TGCAGTGCTATCTCCGGGACAGGGGACGAGCAGTACTTC | CSAISGTGDEQYF